The 29 T cell receptor beta chains below all came from one sample that was sequenced in a study of graft-versus-host responses after intestinal transplantation. What these receptors recognize is not known. Some clones are missing from TCRdb's copy, which holds only in-frame ones; the method was immunoSEQ multiplex PCR. The sample yields more than 90,000 clones, 90% to 95% seen once. The material sequenced was unstimulated CD8+ T cells sorted from spleen or lymph node cells, taken before transplant. The receptors here all came from a human donor who was the organ donor for an intestinal transplant.

This clone was observed a few times. The chain couples TRBV5-6 to TRBJ2-7; D is unresolved. The CDR3 runs to 13 residues. Between the trimmed V and J ends, which lost 1 base and 6 bases, there was a span of 11 bases. CDR1 and CDR2 (germline): SGHDT, YYEEEE. The CDR3 DNA follows: TGTGCCAGCAGCTTGCTTTGGCGATCCGAGCAGTACTTC. Its protein product is CASSLLWRSEQYF.

The chain links TRBV19 to TRBJ2-3, with a weak D call TRBD1 (6 bases). Per germline, CDR1 LNHDA and CDR2 SQIVND (reference sequence). CDR3 length equals 14 residues. V was clipped by 6 bases and J by 4 bases, with 14 bases between them. The CDR3: CASRTTGRPDTQYF. The CDR3 DNA reads TGTGCCAGTAGGACCACAGGGCGGCCAGATACGCAGTATTTT.

The chain has TRBV15 and TRBJ2-1; 13 bases align to TRBD2. V was pared by 6 bases and J by 9 bases, with 11 bases of the junction left unmatched. Germline V CDR1 and CDR2: LNHNV, YYDKDF (reference sequence). This CDR3 has 16 amino acids. Here the CDR3 reads CATRNKTSGRAPEQFF. CDR3 coding DNA: TGTGCCACCAGGAACAAAACTAGCGGGAGGGCCCCTGAGCAGTTCTTC.

V is TRBV6-5 and J is TRBJ2-7, with D perhaps matching TRBD2 (5 bases). From germline, CDR1 is MNHEY and CDR2 SVGAGI. CDR3 length: 14 amino acids. Trimming removed 2 bases from V and 6 bases from J, with 14 bases in between. CDR3 region: CASSYRLLSSEQYF. The CDR3, as DNA: TGTGCCAGCAGTTACCGACTACTATCAAGCGAGCAGTACTTC.

The chain couples TRBV5-1 to TRBJ2-1, with TRBD2 identical over 12 bases. The length of the CDR3 is 19 residues. V trimming: 4 bases; J trimming: 2 bases; junction bases outside the gene matches: 13. Germline loops: CDR1 SGHRS, CDR2 YFSETQ. For the CDR3, the DNA is TGCGCCAGCAGCACGCAGACCACGACTAGCGGGAGACCCTACAATGAGCAGTTCTTC. Amino acid sequence: CASSTQTTTSGRPYNEQFF.

V is TRBV29-1 and J is TRBJ2-1; D gene unclear. The germline V gene encodes CDR1 SQVTM and CDR2 ANQGSEA. Trimming left V 5 bases short and J 7 bases short, with 3 bases between. The CDR3 length is 9 residues. In nucleotides, the CDR3 is TGCAGCGTTTCAAATGAGCAGTTCTTC. Residues: CSVSNEQFF.

This chain connects TRBV19 to TRBJ1-1, with unresolved D. Germline values: CDR1 LNHDA, CDR2 SQIVND (reference sequence). V shed 5 bases and J shed 0 bases, with 7 bases lying between them. CDR3 length equals 13 residues. CDR3: CASSWQMNTEAFF. The DNA for the CDR3 is TGTGCCAGTAGTTGGCAGATGAACACTGAAGCTTTCTTT.

This clone showed up just a few times. This chain connects TRBV7-6 to TRBJ2-7; 7 nucleotides match TRBD1. Germline CDR1 reads SGHVS; CDR2 reads FNYEAQ. This CDR3 contains 13 residues. J lost 6 bases, V lost 3 bases, and 5 bases had no gene match. The CDR3 region is CASSLDRPGEQYF. CDR3 bases: TGTGCCAGCAGCTTGGACAGGCCGGGCGAGCAGTACTTC.

This sequence joins TRBV7-9 and TRBJ2-5; TRBD2 agrees at 9 bases. The V segment lost 1 base and the J segment 5 bases; nucleotides outside the gene matches: 8. The CDR3 runs to 16 residues. Germline V gene sequence: CDR1 SEHNR, CDR2 FQNEAQ (reference sequence). The CDR3 sequence is CASSLGSREGRETQYF. The CDR3 region has the DNA TGTGCCAGCAGCTTAGGTTCGCGGGAGGGCCGGGAGACCCAGTACTTC.

V is TRBV15 and J is TRBJ2-7; a possible D gene is TRBD1 (6 bases). CDR3 length: 12 residues. V gave up 5 bases and J gave up 5 bases, with 10 bases separating them. Germline V gene lookup returns CDR1 LNHNV and CDR2 YYDKDF (reference sequence). The CDR3 DNA reads as TGTGCCACCAGCGAACAGGGCCACGAGCAGTACTTC. Protein: CATSEQGHEQYF.

The genes are TRBV19 and TRBJ2-1; 9 positions match TRBD2. V was pared by 3 bases and J by 7 bases, with 10 bases of the junction left unmatched. The CDR3 is 16 residues long. CDR1 and CDR2 from the germline V gene are LNHDA and SQIVND (reference sequence). CDR3 sequence (DNA): TGTGCCAGTAGTATCTCTCGGACTAGCGTCGGGAATGAGCAGTTCTTC. This codes for CASSISRTSVGNEQFF.

The chain uses TRBV12-1 and TRBJ1-2; the table names TRBD1, a call not compared with the DNA. TRBV12-1 corresponds to a pseudogene. CDR3 size: 15 residues. DNA of the CDR3: TGTGCCAGCAGCTTACAGACGACGAAGGGGGATGGCTACACCTTC. Protein product: CASSLQTTKGDGYTF.

The J gene is TRBJ1-5, the V gene TRBV6-4, with TRBD1 matching over 8 bases. J gave up 6 bases and V 4 bases, and 20 bases lay outside the gene matches. Germline loops: CDR1 MRHNA, CDR2 SNTAGT. The CDR3 consists of 19 residues. CDR3 sequence reads: CASSVSLGQGAAGRQPQHF. The CDR3 DNA reads TGTGCCAGCAGTGTCTCTCTGGGGCAGGGGGCCGCTGGGCGTCAGCCCCAGCATTTT.

V gene TRBV7-4 combines with J gene TRBJ2-1, with 16 bases fitting TRBD2. The CDR3 covers 19 residues. With V trimmed by 5 bases and J by 8 bases, 15 bases remained unmatched. The germline V gene has CDR1 SGHVT and CDR2 SQSDAQ. This CDR3 is CASSPRPGTSGRASDEQFF. CDR3 bases: TGTGCCAGCAGCCCTCGTCCCGGGACTAGCGGGAGGGCCTCAGATGAGCAGTTCTTC. The entire variable domain, with the rest obtained from reference TRBV7-4 and TRBJ2-1, is as follows: GAGVSQSPRYKVAKRGRDVALRCDSISGHVTLYWYRQTLGQGSEVLTYSQSDAQRDKSGRPSGRFSAERPERSVSTLKIQRTEQGDSAVYLCASSPRPGTSGRASDEQFFGPGTRLTVL.

The chain is built from TRBV13 and TRBJ1-1; 7 bases line up with TRBD1. V dropped 4 bases and J dropped 0; count of bases not matched to a gene: 8. This CDR3 has 16 amino acids. Germline V gives CDR1 PRHDT, CDR2 FYEKMQ (reference sequence). The CDR3 protein is CASSSGTEALNTEAFF. For the CDR3, the DNA is TGTGCCAGCAGCTCCGGGACAGAGGCTTTGAACACTGAAGCTTTCTTT.

This rearrangement joins TRBV19 to TRBJ2-2, with D unresolved. Germline CDR1 LNHDA, CDR2 SQIVND (reference sequence). V was shortened by 3 bases and J by 6 bases, with 8 bases between the two germline ends. The CDR3 has 13 amino acids. The CDR3 DNA reads as TGTGCCAGTAGTATCGATGGTGCCGGGGAGCTGTTTTTT. This gives the protein CASSIDGAGELFF.

The V call is TRBV30, the J call TRBJ2-7, with D tentatively TRBD1 (6 bases). This CDR3 is 15 amino acids long. Trimming took off 0 bases at V and 0 bases at J, with 12 bases between the two ends. The germline CDR1 and CDR2 sequences are GTSNPN and SVGIG (reference sequence). The CDR3 DNA reads TGTGCCTGGAGTGTGGGGGCAGGTCCCTCCTACGAGCAGTACTTC. Amino acids: CAWSVGAGPSYEQYF.

The rearrangement uses TRBV6-1 and TRBJ1-5; 7 bases line up with TRBD1. The V and J ends lost 4 bases and 0 bases, in that order; junction bases with no gene match: 6. The germline CDR1 and CDR2 sequences are MNHNS and SASEGT. The CDR3 loop spans 16 amino acids. The CDR3 loop is CASSGGQDYSNQPQHF. The CDR3 DNA reads as TGTGCCAGCAGTGGCGGACAGGACTATAGCAATCAGCCCCAGCATTTT.

The rearrangement joins TRBV30 to TRBJ2-1; 10 bases agree with TRBD1. CDR1 GTSNPN and CDR2 SVGIG come from the germline V gene (reference sequence). The CDR3 loop spans 13 amino acids. The trim removed 4 bases at V and 6 bases at J, leaving 3 bases unmatched. The CDR3 loop reads CAWTTGGINEQFF. In DNA form, the CDR3 reads TGTGCCTGGACGACAGGGGGCATCAATGAGCAGTTCTTC.

The chain is built from TRBV13 and TRBJ2-1; D is possibly TRBD2 (6 bases). This CDR3 contains 14 residues. The germline gives CDR1 PRHDT, CDR2 FYEKMQ (reference sequence). The germline V and J ends were trimmed by 0 bases and 8 bases, with 11 bases remaining between them. The CDR3 loop is CASSLGREADEQFF. The CDR3 region has the DNA TGTGCCAGCAGCTTAGGCAGGGAGGCAGATGAGCAGTTCTTC.

This clone came up a few times. V usage is TRBV6-5 and J usage is TRBJ1-4, with D unresolved. V lost 2 bases to trimming and J lost 6 bases, with 7 bases between them. Per germline, CDR1 MNHEY and CDR2 SVGAGI. CDR3 length: 13 residues. In DNA, the CDR3 is TGTGCCAGCAGTTACGAGGCGGATGAAAAACTGTTTTTT. Its protein is CASSYEADEKLFF.

The chain employs TRBV5-4 and TRBJ2-2, with 9 bases identical to TRBD2. V dropped 4 bases and J dropped 4; count of bases not matched to a gene: 8. Germline CDR1 is SGHNT and CDR2 is YYREEE (reference sequence). The CDR3 covers 16 residues. The CDR3 loop reads CASSPGLAEGTGELFF. The CDR3, as DNA: TGTGCCAGCAGCCCGGGACTAGCTGAAGGCACCGGGGAGCTGTTTTTT.

The chain couples TRBV15 to TRBJ2-2; D unclear. Germline CDR1 reads LNHNV; CDR2 reads YYDKDF (reference sequence). V was pared by 4 bases and J by 4 bases, with 19 bases between. The CDR3 length is 17 residues. This CDR3 reads CATSTYRPHSGTGELFF. The CDR3 nucleotides read TGTGCCACCAGCACATATAGGCCTCATAGTGGCACCGGGGAGCTGTTTTTT.

Note on this clone: The sample carries other DNA sequences with the same CDR3. The chain recombines TRBV4-1 with TRBJ2-3; D is unresolved. Trimming left V 3 bases short and J 0 bases short, with 4 bases between. The CDR3 spans 13 residues. Germline lookup yields CDR1 MGHRA and CDR2 YSYEKL. The CDR3 reads CASSQTSTDTQYF. The CDR3 bases are TGCGCCAGCAGCCAGACAAGCACAGATACGCAGTATTTT.

This chain joins TRBV5-4 and TRBJ2-6; 7 nucleotides match TRBD1. This CDR3 contains 18 residues. Per the germline V gene, CDR1 is SGHNT and CDR2 is YYREEE (reference sequence). The ends lost 4 bases at V and 0 bases at J; junction bases unmatched: 10. This CDR3 reads CASSHDRALSSGANVLTF. CDR3 nucleotide sequence: TGTGCCAGCAGCCACGACAGGGCCCTCAGCTCTGGGGCCAACGTCCTGACTTTC. The full variable domain, rest sourced from reference TRBV5-4 and TRBJ2-6, is ETGVTQSPTHLIKTRGQQVTLRCSSQSGHNTVSWYQQALGQGPQFIFQYYREEENGRGNFPPRFSGLQFPNYSSELNVNALELDDSALYLCASSHDRALSSGANVLTFGAGSRLTVL.

This chain connects TRBV19 to TRBJ2-3; 8 bases agree with TRBD2. Looked up from germline, CDR1 is LNHDA and CDR2 is SQIVND (reference sequence). CDR3 length equals 15 residues. Trimming removed 3 bases from V and 2 bases from J; junction bases left unmatched: 4. This CDR3 is CASSIRREATDTQYF. The CDR3 nucleotides read TGTGCCAGTAGTATTAGGCGGGAGGCCACAGATACGCAGTATTTT.

V is TRBV13 and J is TRBJ2-7; 13 bases fit TRBD2. With 6 bases clipped from V and 3 bases from J, the junction kept 23 bases outside the gene matches. The CDR3 spans 21 residues. Germline assignment: CDR1 PRHDT and CDR2 FYEKMQ (reference sequence). The CDR3 sequence: CASSHTSGWQGTSGNIYEQYF. In nucleotides, the CDR3 is TGTGCCAGCAGTCATACTTCTGGTTGGCAGGGGACTAGCGGGAACATCTACGAGCAGTACTTC. The full variable domain, rest sourced from reference TRBV13 and TRBJ2-7, is AAGVIQSPRHLIKEKRETATLKCYPIPRHDTVYWYQQGPGQDPQFLISFYEKMQSDKGSIPDRFSAQQFSDYHSELNMSSLELGDSALYFCASSHTSGWQGTSGNIYEQYFGPGTRLTVT.

The chain recombines TRBV6-1 with TRBJ2-7, with D possibly being TRBD1 (6 bases). This CDR3 region has 12 residues. Germline CDR1 MNHNS, CDR2 SASEGT. V lost 8 bases to trimming and J lost 5 bases, with 13 bases between them. The DNA of the CDR3 is TGTGCCAGCGGCCCAGGGGAAAACGAGCAGTACTTC. Residues: CASGPGENEQYF.

The chain has TRBV6-6 and TRBJ2-7; 7 nucleotides agree with TRBD1. There are 13 residues in the CDR3. J gave up 4 bases and V 2 bases, and 2 bases lay outside the gene matches. Germline values: CDR1 MNHNY, CDR2 SVGAGI (reference sequence). The CDR3 loop is CASSYATGYEQYF. As DNA, the CDR3 is TGTGCCAGCAGTTACGCGACAGGGTACGAGCAGTACTTC.